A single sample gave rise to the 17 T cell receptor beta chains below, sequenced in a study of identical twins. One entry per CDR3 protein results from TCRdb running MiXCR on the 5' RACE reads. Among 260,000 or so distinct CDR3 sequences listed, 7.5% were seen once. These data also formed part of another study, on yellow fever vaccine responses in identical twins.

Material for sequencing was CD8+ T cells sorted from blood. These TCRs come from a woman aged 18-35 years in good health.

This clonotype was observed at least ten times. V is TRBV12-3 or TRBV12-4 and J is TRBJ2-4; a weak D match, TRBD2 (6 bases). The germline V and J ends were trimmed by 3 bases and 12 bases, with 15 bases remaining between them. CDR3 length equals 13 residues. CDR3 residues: CASSFQEGTDQYF. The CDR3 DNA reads TGTGCCAGCAGTTTTCAAGAGGGGACTGATCAGTACTTC.

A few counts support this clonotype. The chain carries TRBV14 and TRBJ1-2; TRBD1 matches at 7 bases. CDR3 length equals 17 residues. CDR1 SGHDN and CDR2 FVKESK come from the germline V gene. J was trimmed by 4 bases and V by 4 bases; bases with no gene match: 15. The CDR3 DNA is TGTGCCAGCAGCCCAGAAACCCCCACAGGGGCCTTCTATGGCTACACCTTC. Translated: CASSPETPTGAFYGYTF.

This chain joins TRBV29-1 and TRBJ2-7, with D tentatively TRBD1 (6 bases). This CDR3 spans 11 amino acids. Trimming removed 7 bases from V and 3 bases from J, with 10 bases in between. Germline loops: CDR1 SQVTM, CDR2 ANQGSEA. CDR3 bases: TGCAGCGCCGGGGACAACTACGAGCAGTACTTC. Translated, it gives CSAGDNYEQYF.

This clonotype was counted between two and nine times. The CDR3 here is CASSFRGTETQYF. CDR3 coding DNA: TGTGCCAGCAGTTTCAGGGGGACGGAGACCCAGTACTTC. This chain links TRBV28 with TRBJ2-5; 7 bases are shared with TRBD1. V gave up 3 bases and J gave up 5 bases; unmatched junction bases: 3. Germline CDR1 and CDR2: MDHEN and SYDVKM. CDR3 size: 13 residues.

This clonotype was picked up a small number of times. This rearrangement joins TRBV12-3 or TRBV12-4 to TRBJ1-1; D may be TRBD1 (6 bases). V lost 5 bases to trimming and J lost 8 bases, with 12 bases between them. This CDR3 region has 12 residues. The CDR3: CASSGYGTEAFF. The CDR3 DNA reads TGTGCCAGCAGTGGGTACGGGACAGAAGCTTTCTTT.

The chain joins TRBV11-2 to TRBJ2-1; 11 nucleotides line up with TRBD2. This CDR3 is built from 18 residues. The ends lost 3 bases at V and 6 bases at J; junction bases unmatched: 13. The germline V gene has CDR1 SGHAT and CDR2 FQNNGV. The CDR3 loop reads CASSFPTSPGLAGNEQFF. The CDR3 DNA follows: TGTGCCAGCAGCTTTCCCACTTCACCAGGACTAGCGGGCAATGAGCAGTTCTTC.

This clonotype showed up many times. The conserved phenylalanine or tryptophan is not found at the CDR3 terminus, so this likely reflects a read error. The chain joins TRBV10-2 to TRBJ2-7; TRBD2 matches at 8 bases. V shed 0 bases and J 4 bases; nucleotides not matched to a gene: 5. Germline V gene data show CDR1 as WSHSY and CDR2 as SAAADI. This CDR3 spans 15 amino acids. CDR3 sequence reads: CASSESDGRGYEQYL. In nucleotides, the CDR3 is TGCGCCAGCAGTGAGTCGGACGGGAGGGGGTACGAGCAGTACTTG.

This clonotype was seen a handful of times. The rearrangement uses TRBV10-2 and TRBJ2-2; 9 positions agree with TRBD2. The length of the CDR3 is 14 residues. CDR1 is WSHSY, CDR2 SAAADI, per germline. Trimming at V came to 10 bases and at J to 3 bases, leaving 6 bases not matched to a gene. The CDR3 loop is CATTRGGYTGELFF. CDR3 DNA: TGCGCCACCACGCGGGGGGGGTACACCGGGGAGCTGTTTTTT.

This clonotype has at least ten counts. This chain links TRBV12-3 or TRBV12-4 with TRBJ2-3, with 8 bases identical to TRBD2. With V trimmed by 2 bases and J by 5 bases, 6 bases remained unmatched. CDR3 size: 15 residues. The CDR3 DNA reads TGTGCCAGCAGTTTATATAGCGGGACGGGAGATACGCAGTATTTT. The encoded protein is CASSLYSGTGDTQYF.

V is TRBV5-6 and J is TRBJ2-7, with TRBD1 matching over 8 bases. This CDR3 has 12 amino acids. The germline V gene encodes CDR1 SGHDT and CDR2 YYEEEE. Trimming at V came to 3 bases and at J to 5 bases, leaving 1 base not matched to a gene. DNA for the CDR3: TGTGCCAGCAGCTGGGGACAGGACGAGCAGTACGTC. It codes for CASSWGQDEQYV.

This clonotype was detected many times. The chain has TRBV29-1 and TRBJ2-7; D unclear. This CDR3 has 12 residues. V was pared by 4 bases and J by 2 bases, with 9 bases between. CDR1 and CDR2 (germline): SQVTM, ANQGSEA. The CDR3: CSVVIRTYEQYF. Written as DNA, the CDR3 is TGCAGCGTTGTTATCAGGACCTACGAGCAGTACTTC.

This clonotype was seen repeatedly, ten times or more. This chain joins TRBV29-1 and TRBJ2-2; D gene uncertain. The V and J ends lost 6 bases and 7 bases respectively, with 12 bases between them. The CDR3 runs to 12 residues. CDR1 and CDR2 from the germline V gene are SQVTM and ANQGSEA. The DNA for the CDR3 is TGCAGCGTCATTTGGGTAGGCGGGGAGCTGTTTTTT. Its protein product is CSVIWVGGELFF.

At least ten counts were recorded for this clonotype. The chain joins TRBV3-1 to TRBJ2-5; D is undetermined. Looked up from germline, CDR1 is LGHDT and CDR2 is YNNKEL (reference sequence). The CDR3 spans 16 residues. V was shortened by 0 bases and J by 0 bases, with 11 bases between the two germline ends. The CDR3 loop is CASSQDNRVYQETQYF. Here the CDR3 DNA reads TGTGCCAGCAGCCAAGATAATAGGGTATACCAAGAGACCCAGTACTTC.

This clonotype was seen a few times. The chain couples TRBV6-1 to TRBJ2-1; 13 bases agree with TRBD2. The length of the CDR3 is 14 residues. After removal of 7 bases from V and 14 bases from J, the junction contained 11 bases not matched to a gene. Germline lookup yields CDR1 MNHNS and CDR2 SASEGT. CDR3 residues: CASTLGTSGTREFF. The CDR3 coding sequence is TGTGCCAGCACCTTAGGGACTAGCGGGACGAGGGAGTTCTTC.

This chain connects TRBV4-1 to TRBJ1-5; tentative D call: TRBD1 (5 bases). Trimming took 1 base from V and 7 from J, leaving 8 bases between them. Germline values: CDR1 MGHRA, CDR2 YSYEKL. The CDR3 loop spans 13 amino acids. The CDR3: CASSQVGGQPQHF. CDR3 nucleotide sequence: TGCGCCAGCAGCCAAGTCGGGGGGCAGCCCCAGCATTTT.

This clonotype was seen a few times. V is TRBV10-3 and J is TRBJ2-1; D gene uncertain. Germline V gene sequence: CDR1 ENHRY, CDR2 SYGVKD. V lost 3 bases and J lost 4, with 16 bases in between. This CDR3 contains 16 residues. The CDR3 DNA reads TGTGCCATCAGTGATGACCGCTACACCCCTTACAATGAGCAGTTCTTC. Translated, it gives CAISDDRYTPYNEQFF.

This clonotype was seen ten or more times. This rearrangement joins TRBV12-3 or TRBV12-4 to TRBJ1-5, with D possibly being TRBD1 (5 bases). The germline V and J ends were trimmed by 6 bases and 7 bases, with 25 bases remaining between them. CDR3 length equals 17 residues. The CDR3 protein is CASSHLESRVLGQPQHF. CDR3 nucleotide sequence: TGTGCCAGCAGCCATCTCGAGTCCAGGGTCTTGGGGCAGCCCCAGCATTTT.